Listed below are T cell receptor beta chains from one sample, sequenced in a study of graft-versus-host responses after intestinal transplantation. Clones were read by immunoSEQ multiplex PCR, and TCRdb kept only the in-frame ones, dropping some. This table has 75,000 to 100,000 clones, 80% to 95% appearing once. The sample consisted of PBMCs, taken 450 to 480 days after intestinal transplant. These receptors were obtained from a human patient who received an intestinal transplant, so some T cells may come from the graft donor. Both conserved end residues are trimmed from each CDR3.

TRBV7-9,13,TRBJ2-3,ASSLVMGGTDTQY
TRBV7-8,14,TRBJ2-7,ASSLREWVNPDEQY
TRBV18,16,TRBJ1-3,ASSPTMKGVTSGNTIY
TRBV5-4,12,TRBJ1-1,ASRSEGLDTEAF
TRBV6-1,12,TRBJ2-7,ASSEWTASYEQY
TRBV2,11,TRBJ2-2,ASSLQGAGELF
TRBV5-1,13,TRBJ1-1,ASSSGTGINTEAF
TRBV5-6,13,TRBJ1-1,ASSPIWGGDTEAF
TRBV5-8,13,TRBJ1-6,ASSLEVGGNSPLH
TRBV29-1,14,TRBJ2-1,SGRPGTGAGYNEQF
TRBV6-5,11,TRBJ1-1,ASRTGGGTEAF
TRBV9,12,TRBJ1-4,ASSVVGTGEKLF
TRBV6-5,13,TRBJ1-1,ASSYSTGMNTEAF
TRBV7-2,10,TRBJ2-2,ASSFGRGELF
TRBV9,12,TRBJ1-1,ASSAQGQNTEAF
TRBV2,13,TRBJ1-3,ATARGTASGNTIY
TRBV5-4,13,TRBJ2-1,ASTWGGSSYNEQF
TRBV7-2,9,TRBJ1-6,ASSPSGTLH
TRBV4-1,9,TRBJ1-1,AGSQGTGAF
TRBV9,13,TRBJ2-1,ASSFLASGYNEQF
TRBV2,10,TRBJ2-7,ASSDWDYEQY
TRBV18,13,TRBJ2-3,ASSPLAGGTDTQY
TRBV2,9,TRBJ1-1,ASSMNTEAF
TRBV6-1,14,TRBJ1-5,ASSEAPGQRWQPQH
TRBV10-3,11,TRBJ2-7,AISEARDIEQY
TRBV7-9,14,TRBJ1-6,AINRPGQGLGSPLH
TRBV6-1,12,TRBJ1-1,ASSDGRGQGEAF
TRBV5-8,14,TRBJ1-5,ASSLLQGASNQPQH
TRBV6-4,13,TRBJ2-3,ASSDSTRGGDTQY
TRBV10-3,13,TRBJ1-2,AISDQGAANYGYT
TRBV2,9,TRBJ1-1,ASGTLLEAF
TRBV27,12,TRBJ1-1,ASAKTPPNTEAF
TRBV11-3,15,TRBJ1-3,ASSSILRAGYGNTIY